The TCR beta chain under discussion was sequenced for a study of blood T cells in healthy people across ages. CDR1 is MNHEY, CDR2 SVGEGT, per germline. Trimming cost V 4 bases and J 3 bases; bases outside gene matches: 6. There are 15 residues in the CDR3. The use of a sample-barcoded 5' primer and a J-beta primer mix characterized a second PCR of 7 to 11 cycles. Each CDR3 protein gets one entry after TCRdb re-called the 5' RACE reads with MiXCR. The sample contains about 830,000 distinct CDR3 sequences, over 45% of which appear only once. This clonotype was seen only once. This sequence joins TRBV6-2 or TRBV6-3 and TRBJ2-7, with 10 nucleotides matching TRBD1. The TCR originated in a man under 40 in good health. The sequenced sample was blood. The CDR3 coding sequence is TGTGCCAGCAGTTCCCCGGGACAGGGGAACTACGAGCAGTACTTC. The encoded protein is CASSSPGQGNYEQYF.